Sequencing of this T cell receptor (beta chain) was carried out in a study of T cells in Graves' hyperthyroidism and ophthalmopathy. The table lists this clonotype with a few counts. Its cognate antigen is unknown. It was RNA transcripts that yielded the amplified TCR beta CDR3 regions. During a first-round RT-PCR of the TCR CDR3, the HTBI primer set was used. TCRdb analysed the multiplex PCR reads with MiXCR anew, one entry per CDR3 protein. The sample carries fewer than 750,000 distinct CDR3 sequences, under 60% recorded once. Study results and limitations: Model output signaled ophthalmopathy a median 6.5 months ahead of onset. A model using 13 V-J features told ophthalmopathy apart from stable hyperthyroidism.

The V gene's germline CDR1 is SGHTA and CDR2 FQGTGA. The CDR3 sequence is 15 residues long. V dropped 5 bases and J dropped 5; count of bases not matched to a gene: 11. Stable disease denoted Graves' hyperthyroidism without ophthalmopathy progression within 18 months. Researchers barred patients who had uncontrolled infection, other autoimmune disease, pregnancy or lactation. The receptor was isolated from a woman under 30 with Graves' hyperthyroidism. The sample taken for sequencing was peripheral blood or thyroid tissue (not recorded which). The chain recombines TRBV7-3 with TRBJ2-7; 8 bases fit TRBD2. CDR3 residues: CASSMESGSLNEQYF. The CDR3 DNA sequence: TGTGCCAGCAGCATGGAAAGCGGGAGTCTGAACGAGCAGTACTTC. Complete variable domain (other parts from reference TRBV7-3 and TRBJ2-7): GAGVSQTPSNKVTEKGKYVELRCDPISGHTALYWYRQSLGQGPEFLIYFQGTGAADDSGLPNDRFFAVRPEGSVSTLKIQRTERGDSAVYLCASSMESGSLNEQYFGPGTRLTVT.